These 2 T cell receptor beta chains originate from one sample sequenced in a study of T cells after yellow fever vaccination. TCRdb fed the 5' RACE reads into MiXCR, producing one record per CDR3 protein. Of around 550,000 distinct CDR3 sequences detected, about 19% appear once; the ten largest clones hold roughly an eighth. This specimen was PBMCs, taken 15 days after the yellow fever booster vaccination. These receptors all stem from a man under 40 who received the YFV17D yellow fever vaccine.

The chain is built from TRBV11-3 and TRBJ2-1, with D unclear. The V end was cut by 1 base, the J end by 15 bases, with 19 bases between. CDR3 length: 14 residues. Germline CDR1 is SGHNT and CDR2 is YENEEA. The CDR3 DNA reads TGTGCCAGCAGCTTAGGCCTGGGAACCGATAAGAGGTTCTTC. The encoded protein is CASSLGLGTDKRFF. The entire variable domain, with the rest obtained from reference TRBV11-3 and TRBJ2-1, is as follows: EAGVVQSPRYKIIEKKQPVAFWCNPISGHNTLYWYLQNLGQGPELLIRYENEEAVDDSQLPKDRFSAERLKGVDSTLKIQPAELGDSAVYLCASSLGLGTDKRFFGPGTRLTVL.

The chain carries TRBV5-1 and TRBJ2-7, with TRBD2 matching over 7 bases. Germline-derived CDR1 and CDR2 are SGHRS and YFSETQ. V gave up 8 bases and J gave up 3 bases; unmatched junction bases: 8. The CDR3 sequence is 13 residues long. This CDR3 is CASAGASGYEQYF. CDR3 nucleotide sequence: TGCGCCAGTGCCGGGGCTAGCGGCTACGAGCAGTACTTC.